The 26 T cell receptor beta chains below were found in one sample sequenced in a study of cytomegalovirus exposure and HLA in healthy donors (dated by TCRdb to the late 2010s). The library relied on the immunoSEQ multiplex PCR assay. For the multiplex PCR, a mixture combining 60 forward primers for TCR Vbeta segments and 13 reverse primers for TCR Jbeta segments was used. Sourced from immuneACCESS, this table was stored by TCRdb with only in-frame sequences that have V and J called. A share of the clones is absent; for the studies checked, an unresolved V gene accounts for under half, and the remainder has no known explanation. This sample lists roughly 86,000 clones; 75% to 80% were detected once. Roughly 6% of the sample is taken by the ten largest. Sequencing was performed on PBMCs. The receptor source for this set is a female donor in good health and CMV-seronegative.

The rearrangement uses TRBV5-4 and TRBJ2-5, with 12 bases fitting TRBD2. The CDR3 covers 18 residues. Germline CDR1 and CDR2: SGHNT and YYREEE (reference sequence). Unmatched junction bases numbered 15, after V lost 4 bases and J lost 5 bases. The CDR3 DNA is TGTGCCAGCAGCCCTAGGACTAGCGGGACCGGGTGGGGGGAGACCCAGTACTTC. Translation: CASSPRTSGTGWGETQYF.

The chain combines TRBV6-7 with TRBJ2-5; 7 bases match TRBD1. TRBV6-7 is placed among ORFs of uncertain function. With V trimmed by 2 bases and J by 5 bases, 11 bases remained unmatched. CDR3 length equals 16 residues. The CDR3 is CASSYLDRAIGETQYF. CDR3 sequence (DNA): TGTGCCAGCAGTTACCTTGACAGGGCAATCGGGGAGACCCAGTACTTC.

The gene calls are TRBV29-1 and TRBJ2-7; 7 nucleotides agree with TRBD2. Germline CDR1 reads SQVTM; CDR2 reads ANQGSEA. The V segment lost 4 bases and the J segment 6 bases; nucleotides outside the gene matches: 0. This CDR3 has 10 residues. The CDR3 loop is CSVGGGEQYF. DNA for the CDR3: TGCAGCGTTGGGGGGGGCGAGCAGTACTTC.

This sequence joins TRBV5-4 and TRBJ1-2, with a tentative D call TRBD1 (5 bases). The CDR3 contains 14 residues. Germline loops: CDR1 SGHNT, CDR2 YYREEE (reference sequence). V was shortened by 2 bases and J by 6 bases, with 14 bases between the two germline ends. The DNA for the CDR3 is TGTGCCAGCAGCTTCTACAGCGGGGGGGATGGCTACACCTTC. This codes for CASSFYSGGDGYTF.

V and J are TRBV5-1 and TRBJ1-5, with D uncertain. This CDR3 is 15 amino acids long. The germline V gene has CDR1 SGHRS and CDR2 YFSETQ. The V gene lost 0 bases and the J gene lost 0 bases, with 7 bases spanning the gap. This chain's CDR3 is CASSLVALSNQPQHF. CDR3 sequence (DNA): TGCGCCAGCAGCTTGGTGGCCCTTAGCAATCAGCCCCAGCATTTT.

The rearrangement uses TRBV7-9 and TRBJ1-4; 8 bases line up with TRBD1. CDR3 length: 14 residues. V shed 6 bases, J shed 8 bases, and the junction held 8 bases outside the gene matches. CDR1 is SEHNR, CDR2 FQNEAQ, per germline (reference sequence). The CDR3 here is CASSYGQGREKLFF. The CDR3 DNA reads TGTGCCAGCAGTTACGGACAGGGTAGGGAAAAACTGTTTTTT.

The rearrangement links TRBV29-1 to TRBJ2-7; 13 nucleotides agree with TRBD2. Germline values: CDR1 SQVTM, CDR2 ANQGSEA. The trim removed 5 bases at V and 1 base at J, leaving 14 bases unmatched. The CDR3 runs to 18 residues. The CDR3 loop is CSVSTGTSGKWISYEQYF. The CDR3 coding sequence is TGCAGCGTTTCGACCGGGACTAGCGGGAAATGGATTTCCTACGAGCAGTACTTC.

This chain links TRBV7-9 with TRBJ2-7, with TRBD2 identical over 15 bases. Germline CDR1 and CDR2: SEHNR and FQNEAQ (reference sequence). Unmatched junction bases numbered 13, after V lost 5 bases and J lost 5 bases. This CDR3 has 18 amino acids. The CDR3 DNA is TGTGCCAGCAGCCCCCGGACTAGCGGGAGGGGAATCGTCCACGAGCAGTACTTC. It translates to CASSPRTSGRGIVHEQYF. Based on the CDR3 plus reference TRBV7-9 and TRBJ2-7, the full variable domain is DTGVSQNPRHKITKRGQNVTFRCDPISEHNRLYWYRQTLGQGPEFLTYFQNEAQLEKSRLLSDRFSAERPKGSFSTLEIQRTEQGDSAMYLCASSPRTSGRGIVHEQYFGPGTRLTVT.

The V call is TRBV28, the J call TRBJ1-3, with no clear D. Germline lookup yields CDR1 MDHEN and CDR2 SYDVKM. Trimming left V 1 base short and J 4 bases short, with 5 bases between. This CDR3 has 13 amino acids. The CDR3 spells CASSLSSGNTIYF. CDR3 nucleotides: TGTGCCAGCAGTTTATCCTCGGGAAACACCATATATTTT.

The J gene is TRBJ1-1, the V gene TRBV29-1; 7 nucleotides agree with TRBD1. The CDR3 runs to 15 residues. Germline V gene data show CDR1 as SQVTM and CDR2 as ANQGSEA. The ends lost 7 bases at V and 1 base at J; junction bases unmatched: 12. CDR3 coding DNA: TGCAGCGCAGGGACAGTCGCAAGAGGGAACACTGAAGCTTTCTTT. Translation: CSAGTVARGNTEAFF. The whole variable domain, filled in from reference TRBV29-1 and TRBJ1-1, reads SAVISQKPSRDICQRGTSLTIQCQVDSQVTMMFWYRQQPGQSLTLIATANQGSEATYESGFVIDKFPISRPNLTFSTLTVSNMSPEDSSIYLCSAGTVARGNTEAFFGQGTRLTVV.

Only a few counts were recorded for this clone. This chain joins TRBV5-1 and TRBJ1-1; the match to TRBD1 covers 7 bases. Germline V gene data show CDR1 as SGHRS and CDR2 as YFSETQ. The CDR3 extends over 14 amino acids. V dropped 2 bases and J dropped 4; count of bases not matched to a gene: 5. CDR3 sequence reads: CASSLNQGVTEAFF. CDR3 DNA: TGCGCCAGCAGCTTAAATCAGGGGGTCACTGAAGCTTTCTTT.

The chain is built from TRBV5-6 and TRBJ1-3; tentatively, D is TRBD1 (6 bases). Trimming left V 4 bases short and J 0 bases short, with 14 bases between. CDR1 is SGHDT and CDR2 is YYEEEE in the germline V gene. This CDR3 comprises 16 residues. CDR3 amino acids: CASSRPTGISGNTIYF. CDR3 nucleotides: TGTGCCAGCAGCCGGCCCACAGGGATCTCTGGAAACACCATATATTTT.

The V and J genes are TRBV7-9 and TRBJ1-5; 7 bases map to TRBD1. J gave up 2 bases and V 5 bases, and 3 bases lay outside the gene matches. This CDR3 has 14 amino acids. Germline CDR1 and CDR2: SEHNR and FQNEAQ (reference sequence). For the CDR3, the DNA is TGTGCCAGCAGCGATGACAGGGGCAATCAGCCCCAGCATTTT. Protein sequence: CASSDDRGNQPQHF.

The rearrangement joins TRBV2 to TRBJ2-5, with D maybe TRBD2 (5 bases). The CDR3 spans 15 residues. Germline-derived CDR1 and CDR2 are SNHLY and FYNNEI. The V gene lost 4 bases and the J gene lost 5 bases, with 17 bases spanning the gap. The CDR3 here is CASSARALTGETQYF. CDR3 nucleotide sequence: TGTGCCAGCAGTGCGAGGGCCCTTACCGGGGAGACCCAGTACTTC.

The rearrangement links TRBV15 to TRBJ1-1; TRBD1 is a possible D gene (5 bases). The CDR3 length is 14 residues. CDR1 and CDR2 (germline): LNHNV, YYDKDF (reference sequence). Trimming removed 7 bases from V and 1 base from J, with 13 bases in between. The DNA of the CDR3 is TGTGCCACCAAGGTCCGGCAGGGGAACACTGAAGCTTTCTTT. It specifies CATKVRQGNTEAFF.

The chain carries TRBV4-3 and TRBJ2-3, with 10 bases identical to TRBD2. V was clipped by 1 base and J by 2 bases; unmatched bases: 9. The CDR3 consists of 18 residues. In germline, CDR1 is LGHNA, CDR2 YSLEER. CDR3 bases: TGCGCCAGCAGCCAAGGGACTAGCGGACCCCCCTACACAGATACGCAGTATTTT. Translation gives CASSQGTSGPPYTDTQYF.

CDR3 sequence: CASTKHLYTEAFF. In DNA form, the CDR3 reads TGTGCCAGCACCAAACACCTCTACACTGAAGCTTTCTTT. This rearrangement joins TRBV6-5 to TRBJ1-1; D unclear. The CDR3 totals 13 residues. With 7 bases removed from V and 3 bases from J, the gap between germline ends came to 12 bases. The V gene's germline CDR1 is MNHEY and CDR2 SVGAGI.

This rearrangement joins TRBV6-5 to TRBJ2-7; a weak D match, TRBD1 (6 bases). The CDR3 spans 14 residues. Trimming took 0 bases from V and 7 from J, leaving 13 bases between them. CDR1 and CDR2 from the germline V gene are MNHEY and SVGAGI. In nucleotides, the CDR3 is TGTGCCAGCAGTTACTCACTACAGGGTGGAGAGCAGTACTTC. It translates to CASSYSLQGGEQYF.

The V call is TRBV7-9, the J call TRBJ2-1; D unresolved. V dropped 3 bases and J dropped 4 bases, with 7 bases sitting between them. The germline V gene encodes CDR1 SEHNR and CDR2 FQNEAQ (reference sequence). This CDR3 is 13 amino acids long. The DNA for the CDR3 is TGTGCCAGCAGCTTCAGCGTATACAATGAGCAGTTCTTC. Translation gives CASSFSVYNEQFF.

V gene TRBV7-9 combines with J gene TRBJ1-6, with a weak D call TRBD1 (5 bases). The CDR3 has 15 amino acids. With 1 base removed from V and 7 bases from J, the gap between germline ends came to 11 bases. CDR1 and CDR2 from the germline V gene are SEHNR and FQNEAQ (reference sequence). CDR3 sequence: CASSLVTGQNSPLHF. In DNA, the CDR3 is TGTGCCAGCAGCTTAGTTACAGGCCAGAATTCACCCCTCCACTTT.

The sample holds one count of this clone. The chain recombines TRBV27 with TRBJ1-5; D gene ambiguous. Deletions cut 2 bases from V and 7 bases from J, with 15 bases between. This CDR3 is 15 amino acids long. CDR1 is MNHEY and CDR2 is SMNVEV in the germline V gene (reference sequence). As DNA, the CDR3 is TGTGCCAGCAGTTTAAATGGCGCGGGAGGACAGCCCCAGCATTTT. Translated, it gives CASSLNGAGGQPQHF.

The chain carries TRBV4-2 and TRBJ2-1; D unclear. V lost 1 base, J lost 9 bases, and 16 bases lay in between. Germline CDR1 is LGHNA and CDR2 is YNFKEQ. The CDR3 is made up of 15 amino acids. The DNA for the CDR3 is TGTGCCAGCAGCCAAGTAGAATTCGAGAACGGTGAGCAGTTCTTC. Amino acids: CASSQVEFENGEQFF.

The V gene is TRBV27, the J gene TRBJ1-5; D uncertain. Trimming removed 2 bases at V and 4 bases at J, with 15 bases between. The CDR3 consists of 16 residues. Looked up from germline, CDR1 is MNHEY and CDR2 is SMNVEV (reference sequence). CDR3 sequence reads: CASSLEILAWNQPQHF. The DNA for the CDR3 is TGTGCCAGCAGTTTAGAAATCCTGGCCTGGAATCAGCCCCAGCATTTT.

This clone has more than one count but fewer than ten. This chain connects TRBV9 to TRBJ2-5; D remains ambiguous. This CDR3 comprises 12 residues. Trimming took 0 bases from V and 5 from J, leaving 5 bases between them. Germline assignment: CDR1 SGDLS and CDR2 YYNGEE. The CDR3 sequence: CASSVEEETQYF. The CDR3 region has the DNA TGTGCCAGCAGCGTAGAAGAGGAGACCCAGTACTTC.

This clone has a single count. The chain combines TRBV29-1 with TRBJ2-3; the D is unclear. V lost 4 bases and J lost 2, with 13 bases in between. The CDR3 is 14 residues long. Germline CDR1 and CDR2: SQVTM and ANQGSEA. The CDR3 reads CSVGVQSATDTQYF. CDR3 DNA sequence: TGCAGCGTTGGGGTCCAGAGCGCCACAGATACGCAGTATTTT.

The CDR3 coding sequence is TGTGCCACACAACCTTACGGGACAGGGGATGAAAAACTGTTTTTT. Encoded protein: CATQPYGTGDEKLFF. V gene TRBV19 combines with J gene TRBJ1-4, with 10 bases matching TRBD1. There are 15 residues in the CDR3. Germline V gene lookup returns CDR1 LNHDA and CDR2 SQIVND (reference sequence). V dropped 10 bases and J dropped 6; count of bases not matched to a gene: 11.